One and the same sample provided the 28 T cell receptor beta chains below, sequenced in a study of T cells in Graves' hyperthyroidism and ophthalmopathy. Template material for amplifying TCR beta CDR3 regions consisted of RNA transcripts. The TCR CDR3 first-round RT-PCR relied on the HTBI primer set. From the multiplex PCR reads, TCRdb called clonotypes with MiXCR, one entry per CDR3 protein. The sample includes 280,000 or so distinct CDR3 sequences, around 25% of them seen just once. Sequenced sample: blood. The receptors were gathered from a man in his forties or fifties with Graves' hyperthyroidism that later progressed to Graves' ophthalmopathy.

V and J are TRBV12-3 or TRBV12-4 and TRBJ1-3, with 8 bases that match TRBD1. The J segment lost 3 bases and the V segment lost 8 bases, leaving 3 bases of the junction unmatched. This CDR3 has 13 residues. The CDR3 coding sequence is TGTGCCAGCCGGACAGGGTTTGGAAACACCATATATTTT. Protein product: CASRTGFGNTIYF.

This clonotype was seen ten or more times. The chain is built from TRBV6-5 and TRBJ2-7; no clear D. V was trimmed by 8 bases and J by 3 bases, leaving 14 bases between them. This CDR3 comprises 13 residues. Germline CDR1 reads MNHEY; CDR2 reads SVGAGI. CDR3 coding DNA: TGTGCCAGCTCCCGCAGCACCCACTACGAGCAGTACTTC. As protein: CASSRSTHYEQYF.

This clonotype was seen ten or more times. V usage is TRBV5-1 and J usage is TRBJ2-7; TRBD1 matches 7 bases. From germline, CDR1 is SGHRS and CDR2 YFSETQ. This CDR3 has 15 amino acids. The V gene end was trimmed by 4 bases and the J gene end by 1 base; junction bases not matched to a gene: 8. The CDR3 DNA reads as TGCGCCAGCAGCCCAGGACAGGCACCTTCCTACGAGCAGTACTTC. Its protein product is CASSPGQAPSYEQYF.

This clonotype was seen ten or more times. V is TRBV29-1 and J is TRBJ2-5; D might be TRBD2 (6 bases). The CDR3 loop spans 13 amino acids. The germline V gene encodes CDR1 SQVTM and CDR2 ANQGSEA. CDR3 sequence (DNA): TGCTCCTGGGGCCTAGCGCCCCAAGAGACCCAGTACTTC. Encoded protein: CSWGLAPQETQYF.

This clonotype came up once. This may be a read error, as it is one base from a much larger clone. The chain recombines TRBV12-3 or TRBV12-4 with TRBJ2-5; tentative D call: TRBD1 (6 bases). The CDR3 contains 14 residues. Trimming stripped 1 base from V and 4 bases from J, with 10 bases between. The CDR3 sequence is CASSLDRVAETQYF. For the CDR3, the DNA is TGTGCCAGCAGTTTAGACAGGGTGGCAGAGACCCAGTACTTC.

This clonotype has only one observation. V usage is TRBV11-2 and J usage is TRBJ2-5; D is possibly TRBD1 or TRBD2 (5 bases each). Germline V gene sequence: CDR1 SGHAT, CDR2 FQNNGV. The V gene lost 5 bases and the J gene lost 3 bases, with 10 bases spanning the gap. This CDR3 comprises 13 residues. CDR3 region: CASSIRDEETQYF. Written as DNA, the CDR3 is TGTGCCAGCAGCATCCGGGACGAAGAGACCCAGTACTTC.

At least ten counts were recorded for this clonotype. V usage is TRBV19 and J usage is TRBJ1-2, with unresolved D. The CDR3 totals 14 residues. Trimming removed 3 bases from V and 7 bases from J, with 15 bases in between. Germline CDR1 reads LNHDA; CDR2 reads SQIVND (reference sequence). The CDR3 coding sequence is TGTGCCAGTAGTATTAACGGCCTGGACGGTGGCTACACCTTC. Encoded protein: CASSINGLDGGYTF.

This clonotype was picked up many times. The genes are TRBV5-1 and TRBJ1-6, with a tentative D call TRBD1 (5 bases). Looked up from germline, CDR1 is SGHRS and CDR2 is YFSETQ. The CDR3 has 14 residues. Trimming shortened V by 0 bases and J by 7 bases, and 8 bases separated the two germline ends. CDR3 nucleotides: TGCGCCAGCAGCTTGGAGGGGCCCAATTCACCCCTCCACTTT. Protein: CASSLEGPNSPLHF. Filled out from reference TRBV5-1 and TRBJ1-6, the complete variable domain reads KAGVTQTPRYLIKTRGQQVTLSCSPISGHRSVSWYQQTPGQGLQFLFEYFSETQRNKGNFPGRFSGRQFSNSRSEMNVSTLELGDSALYLCASSLEGPNSPLHFGNGTRLTVT.

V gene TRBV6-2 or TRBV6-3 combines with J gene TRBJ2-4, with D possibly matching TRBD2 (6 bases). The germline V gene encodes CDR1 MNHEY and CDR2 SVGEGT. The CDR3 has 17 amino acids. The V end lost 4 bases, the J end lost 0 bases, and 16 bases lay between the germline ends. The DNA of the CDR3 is TGTGCCAGCAGTTTACGGGAGCGCGGAATAGCCAAAAACATTCAGTACTTC. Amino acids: CASSLRERGIAKNIQYF.

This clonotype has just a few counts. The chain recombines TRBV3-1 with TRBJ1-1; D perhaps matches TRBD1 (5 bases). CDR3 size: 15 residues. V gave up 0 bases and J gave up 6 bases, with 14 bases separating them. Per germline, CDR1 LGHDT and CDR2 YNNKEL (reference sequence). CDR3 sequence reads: CASSQEPGRSAEAFF. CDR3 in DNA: TGTGCCAGCAGCCAAGAGCCAGGGAGGTCTGCTGAAGCTTTCTTT.

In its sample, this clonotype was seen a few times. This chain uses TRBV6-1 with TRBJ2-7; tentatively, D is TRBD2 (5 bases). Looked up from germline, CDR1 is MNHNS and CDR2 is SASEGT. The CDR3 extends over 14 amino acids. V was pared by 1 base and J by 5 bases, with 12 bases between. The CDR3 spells CASSEDGESHEQYF. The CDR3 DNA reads TGTGCCAGCAGTGAAGACGGGGAGTCCCACGAGCAGTACTTC.

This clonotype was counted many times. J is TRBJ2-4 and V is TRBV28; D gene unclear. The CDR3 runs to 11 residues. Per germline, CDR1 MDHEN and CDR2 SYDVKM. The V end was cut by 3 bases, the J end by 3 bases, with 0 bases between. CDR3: CASSFKNIQYF. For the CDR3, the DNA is TGTGCCAGCAGTTTCAAAAACATTCAGTACTTC.

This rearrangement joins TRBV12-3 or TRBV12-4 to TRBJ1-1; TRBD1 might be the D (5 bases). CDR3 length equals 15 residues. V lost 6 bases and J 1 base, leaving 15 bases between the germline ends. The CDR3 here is CASRPLGTGNTEAFF. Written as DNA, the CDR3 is TGTGCCAGCAGACCACTCGGCACAGGGAACACTGAAGCTTTCTTT.

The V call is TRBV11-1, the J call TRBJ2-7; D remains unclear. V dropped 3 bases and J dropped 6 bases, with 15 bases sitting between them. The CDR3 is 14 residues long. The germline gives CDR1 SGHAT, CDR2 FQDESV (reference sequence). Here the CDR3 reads CASSFQAGDGEQYF. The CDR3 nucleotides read TGTGCCAGCAGCTTTCAGGCAGGTGACGGCGAGCAGTACTTC.

The CDR3 DNA reads TGTGCCAGCAGGTCCCGCTGGGAGACCCAGTACTTC. Protein sequence: CASRSRWETQYF. V is TRBV6-5 and J is TRBJ2-5; no clear D. Germline assignment: CDR1 MNHEY and CDR2 SVGAGI. V was shortened by 6 bases and J by 5 bases, with 10 bases between the two germline ends. CDR3 size: 12 residues.

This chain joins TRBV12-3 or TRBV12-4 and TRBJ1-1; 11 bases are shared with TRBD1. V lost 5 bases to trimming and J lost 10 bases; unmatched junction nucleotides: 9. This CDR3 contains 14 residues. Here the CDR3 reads CASSLGQGAFGAFF. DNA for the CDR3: TGTGCCAGCAGTCTCGGACAGGGGGCTTTTGGAGCTTTCTTT.

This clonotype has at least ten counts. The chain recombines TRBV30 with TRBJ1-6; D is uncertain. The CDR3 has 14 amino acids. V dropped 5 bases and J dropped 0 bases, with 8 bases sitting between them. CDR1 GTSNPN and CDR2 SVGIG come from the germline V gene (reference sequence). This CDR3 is CAWDRNSYNSPLHF. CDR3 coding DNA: TGTGCCTGGGACCGAAACTCCTATAATTCACCCCTCCACTTT.

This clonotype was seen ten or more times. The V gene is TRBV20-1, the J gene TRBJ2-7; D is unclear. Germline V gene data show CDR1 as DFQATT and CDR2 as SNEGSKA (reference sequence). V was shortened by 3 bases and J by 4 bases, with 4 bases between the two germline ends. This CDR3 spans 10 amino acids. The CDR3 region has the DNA TGCAGTGCTAGGTTTTACGAGCAGTACTTC. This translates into CSARFYEQYF.

CDR3 sequence: CATSRDSSGNTIYF. The CDR3 region has the DNA TGTGCCACCAGCAGGGACAGCTCTGGAAACACCATATATTTT. The rearrangement joins TRBV15 to TRBJ1-3, with D possibly being TRBD1 (6 bases). The V and J ends lost 3 bases and 0 bases respectively, with 6 bases between them. Germline V gives CDR1 LNHNV, CDR2 YYDKDF (reference sequence). The CDR3 covers 14 residues.

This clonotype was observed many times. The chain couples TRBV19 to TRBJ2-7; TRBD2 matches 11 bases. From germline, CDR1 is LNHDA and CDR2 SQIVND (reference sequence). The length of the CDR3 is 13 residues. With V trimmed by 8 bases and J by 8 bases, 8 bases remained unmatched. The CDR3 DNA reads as TGTGCCAGTGTAACTAGCGGGAGAGGGAAGCAGTACTTC. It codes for CASVTSGRGKQYF.

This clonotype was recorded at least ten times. CDR3 sequence reads: CASSADSLSTEAFF. CDR3 in DNA: TGTGCCAGCAGCGCCGACAGCCTGAGCACTGAAGCTTTCTTT. The gene calls are TRBV7-3 and TRBJ1-1, with D tentatively TRBD1 (5 bases). This CDR3 has 14 amino acids. Germline V gene lookup returns CDR1 SGHTA and CDR2 FQGTGA. The V and J ends lost 5 bases and 4 bases respectively, with 14 bases between them.

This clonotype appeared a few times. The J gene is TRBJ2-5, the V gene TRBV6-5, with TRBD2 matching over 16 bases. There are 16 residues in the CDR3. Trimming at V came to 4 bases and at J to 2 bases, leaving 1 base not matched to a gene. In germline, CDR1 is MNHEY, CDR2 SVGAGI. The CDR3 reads CASSSGLAGGQETQYF. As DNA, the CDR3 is TGTGCCAGCAGTTCGGGACTAGCGGGGGGGCAAGAGACCCAGTACTTC.

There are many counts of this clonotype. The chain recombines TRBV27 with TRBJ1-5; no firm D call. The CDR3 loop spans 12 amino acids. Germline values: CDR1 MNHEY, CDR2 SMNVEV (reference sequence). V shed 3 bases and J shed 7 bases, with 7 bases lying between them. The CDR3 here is CASSFRGQPQHF. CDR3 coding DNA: TGTGCCAGCAGTTTCCGCGGCCAGCCCCAGCATTTT.

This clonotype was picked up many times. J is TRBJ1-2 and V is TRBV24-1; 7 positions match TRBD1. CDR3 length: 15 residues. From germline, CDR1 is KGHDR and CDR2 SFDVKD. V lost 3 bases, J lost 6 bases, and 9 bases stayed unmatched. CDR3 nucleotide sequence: TGTGCCACCAGTGATACCGGGACAGCGGTTCATGGCTACACCTTC. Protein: CATSDTGTAVHGYTF.

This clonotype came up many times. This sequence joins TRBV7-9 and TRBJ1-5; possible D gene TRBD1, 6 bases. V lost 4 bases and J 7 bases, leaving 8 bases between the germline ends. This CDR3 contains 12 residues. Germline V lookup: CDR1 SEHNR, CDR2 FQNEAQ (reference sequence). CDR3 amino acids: CASSSTGQPQHF. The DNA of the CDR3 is TGTGCCAGCAGCTCCACAGGGCAGCCCCAGCATTTT.

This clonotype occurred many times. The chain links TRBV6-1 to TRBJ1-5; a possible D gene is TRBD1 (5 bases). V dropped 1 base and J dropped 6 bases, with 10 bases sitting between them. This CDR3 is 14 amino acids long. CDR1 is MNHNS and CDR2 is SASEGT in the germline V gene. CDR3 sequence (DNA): TGTGCCAGCAGTGAAGATGGGGCGGCTCAGCCCCAGCATTTT. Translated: CASSEDGAAQPQHF.

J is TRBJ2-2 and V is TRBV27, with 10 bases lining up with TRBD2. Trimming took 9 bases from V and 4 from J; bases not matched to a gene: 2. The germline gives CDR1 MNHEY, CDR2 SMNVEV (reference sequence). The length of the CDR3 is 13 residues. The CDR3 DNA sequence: TGTGCCAGTAGACTAGCGGGCACCGGGGAGCTGTTTTTT. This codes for CASRLAGTGELFF.

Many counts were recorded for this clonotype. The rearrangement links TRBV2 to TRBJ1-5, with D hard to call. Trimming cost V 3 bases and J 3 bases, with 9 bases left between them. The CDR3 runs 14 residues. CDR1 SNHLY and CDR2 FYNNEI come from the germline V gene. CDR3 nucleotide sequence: TGTGCCAGCAGTGAGGAGACCCCCAATCAGCCCCAGCATTTT. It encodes CASSEETPNQPQHF. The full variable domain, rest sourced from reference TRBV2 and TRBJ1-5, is EPEVTQTPSHQVTQMGQEVILRCVPISNHLYFYWYRQILGQKVEFLVSFYNNEISEKSEIFDDQFSVERPDGSNFTLKIRSTKLEDSAMYFCASSEETPNQPQHFGDGTRLSIL.